One and the same sample provided the 31 T cell receptor beta chains below, sequenced in a study of Graves' ophthalmopathy and Graves' hyperthyroidism. Scientists amplified the TCR beta CDR3 regions from RNA transcripts. First-round RT-PCR relied on HTBI primers, and a second-round multiplex PCR came next. TCRdb fed the multiplex PCR reads into MiXCR, producing one record per CDR3 protein. The table has a few hundred thousand distinct CDR3 sequences, 15% to 17% seen once. The sequencing sample was made of peripheral blood. The receptors here all came from a woman under 30 with stable Graves' hyperthyroidism.

This clonotype showed up many times. This chain connects TRBV7-9 to TRBJ2-5; the D is unclear. This CDR3 region has 12 residues. Germline V gene sequence: CDR1 SEHNR, CDR2 FQNEAQ (reference sequence). V was shortened by 6 bases and J by 10 bases, with 15 bases between the two germline ends. The chain's CDR3 is CASSPGLSDQYF. The CDR3 coding sequence is TGTGCCAGCAGTCCGGGCCTGTCCGACCAGTACTTC.

The rearrangement uses TRBV20-1 and TRBJ2-7; 8 nucleotides align to TRBD1. The junction had 7 bases not matched to a gene; V was cut back by 5 bases and J by 4 bases. The CDR3 spans 13 residues. Germline V gene lookup returns CDR1 DFQATT and CDR2 SNEGSKA (reference sequence). The DNA of the CDR3 is TGCAGTGCTCCGACAGGGGCGGGATACGAGCAGTACTTC. This codes for CSAPTGAGYEQYF.

This clonotype showed up many times. The chain joins TRBV9 to TRBJ2-7; 12 nucleotides agree with TRBD2. This CDR3 has 15 amino acids. V dropped 2 bases and J dropped 5; count of bases not matched to a gene: 5. Germline V CDR1 and CDR2: SGDLS, YYNGEE. Written as DNA, the CDR3 is TGTGCCAGCAGCGTTGGACTAGCGGGGAGACACGAGCAGTACTTC. Translation gives CASSVGLAGRHEQYF.

This clonotype was seen ten or more times. V gene TRBV29-1 combines with J gene TRBJ1-2; D uncertain. Germline loops: CDR1 SQVTM, CDR2 ANQGSEA. This CDR3 spans 12 amino acids. The V and J ends lost 1 base and 6 bases respectively, with 9 bases between them. For the CDR3, the DNA is TGCAGCGTTGAAGTCGGCATAGATGGCTACACCTTC. Protein: CSVEVGIDGYTF.

This clonotype was counted many times. The CDR3 sequence: CASSIQPRLTSSYEQYF. Written as DNA, the CDR3 is TGCGCCAGCAGCATCCAGCCAAGACTGACCAGCTCCTACGAGCAGTACTTC. The V gene is TRBV5-1, the J gene TRBJ2-7, with no clear D. Germline V gene data show CDR1 as SGHRS and CDR2 as YFSETQ. V shed 4 bases and J shed 0 bases, with 20 bases lying between them. The CDR3 extends over 17 amino acids.

This clonotype has a count of ten or more. CDR3 residues: CASRNAGSYEQYF. CDR3 coding DNA: TGTGCCAGCAGAAACGCAGGGAGCTACGAGCAGTACTTC. The chain couples TRBV6-5 to TRBJ2-7, with D possibly called TRBD1 or TRBD2 (5 bases each). In germline, CDR1 is MNHEY, CDR2 SVGAGI. This CDR3 has 13 residues. Trimming took 6 bases from V and 3 from J, leaving 12 bases between them.

This clonotype was recorded at least ten times. CDR3: CASSEEGGASYEQYF. In DNA, the CDR3 is TGTGCCAGCAGTGAGGAAGGGGGCGCCTCCTACGAGCAGTACTTC. The chain joins TRBV2 to TRBJ2-7; 7 positions agree with TRBD1. CDR3 length: 15 amino acids. The ends lost 3 bases at V and 0 bases at J; junction bases unmatched: 5. Germline-derived CDR1 and CDR2 are SNHLY and FYNNEI.

CDR3: CAINDWPEQETQYF. The DNA of the CDR3 is TGTGCCATCAATGATTGGCCAGAACAAGAGACCCAGTACTTC. This rearrangement joins TRBV10-3 to TRBJ2-5; no reliable D call. CDR1 ENHRY and CDR2 SYGVKD come from the germline V gene. The CDR3 is 14 amino acids. Trimming removed 7 bases from V and 2 bases from J, with 14 bases in between.

This clonotype has at least ten counts. V usage is TRBV11-2 and J usage is TRBJ2-7, with 9 positions matching TRBD1. The CDR3 contains 15 residues. Germline lookup yields CDR1 SGHAT and CDR2 FQNNGV. The V segment lost 0 bases and the J segment 4 bases; nucleotides outside the gene matches: 4. The CDR3 sequence is CASSLEGTGRYEQYF. The CDR3 nucleotides read TGTGCCAGCAGCTTAGAGGGGACAGGGAGGTACGAGCAGTACTTC.

The chain has TRBV6-1 and TRBJ2-7, with D maybe TRBD1 (6 bases). CDR3 size: 15 residues. Germline V lookup: CDR1 MNHNS, CDR2 SASEGT. The V gene lost 6 bases and the J gene lost 3 bases, with 18 bases spanning the gap. The CDR3 region is CASRSHPDRVYEQYF. For the CDR3, the DNA is TGTGCCAGCAGGTCCCATCCGGACAGAGTCTACGAGCAGTACTTC.

This clonotype was seen at least ten times. The rearrangement links TRBV6-5 to TRBJ1-2, with D perhaps matching TRBD1 (5 bases). Germline loops: CDR1 MNHEY, CDR2 SVGAGI. V lost 6 bases to trimming and J lost 2 bases, with 19 bases between them. This CDR3 is 16 amino acids long. CDR3 sequence (DNA): TGTGCCAGCAGCGCACGGGGGGTAGGGTCCAACTATGGCTACACCTTC. Translating it yields CASSARGVGSNYGYTF.

This clonotype was detected many times. The chain has TRBV25-1 and TRBJ2-7; D not resolved. The CDR3 covers 12 residues. In germline, CDR1 is MGHDK, CDR2 SYGVNS. Trimming left V 1 base short and J 4 bases short, with 5 bases between. CDR3 coding DNA: TGTGCCAGCAGTGAATGGGGTTACGAGCAGTACTTC. It is translated as CASSEWGYEQYF.

This clonotype was seen more than once but under ten times. This may be a read error, as it is one base from a much larger clone. The J gene is TRBJ2-5, the V gene TRBV6-2 or TRBV6-3; TRBD2 matches 9 bases. The germline V gene has CDR1 MNHEY and CDR2 SVGEGT. CDR3 size: 17 residues. The V segment lost 2 bases and the J segment 1 base; nucleotides outside the gene matches: 8. CDR3 protein: CASSYPLAGRGQETQYF. CDR3 sequence (DNA): TGTGCCAGCAGTTACCCGCTAGCGGGGCGAGGCCAAGAGACCCAGTACTTC.

This chain links TRBV12-3 or TRBV12-4 with TRBJ2-7, with unresolved D. The CDR3 is made up of 13 amino acids. V was cut by 0 bases and J by 2 bases, with 5 bases left in between. This CDR3 reads CASSLATAYEQYF. CDR3 DNA sequence: TGTGCCAGCAGTTTAGCGACTGCCTACGAGCAGTACTTC.

This clonotype was observed at least ten times. The V gene is TRBV20-1, the J gene TRBJ2-7, with 11 bases matching TRBD1. The CDR3 loop spans 13 amino acids. Trimming at V came to 5 bases and at J to 3 bases, leaving 3 bases not matched to a gene. Germline lookup yields CDR1 DFQATT and CDR2 SNEGSKA (reference sequence). The CDR3: CSAGTGGHYEQYF. The CDR3 nucleotides read TGCAGTGCTGGGACAGGGGGTCACTACGAGCAGTACTTC.

In its sample, this clonotype was seen many times. V is TRBV19 and J is TRBJ2-5; TRBD2 matches at 7 bases. Germline CDR1 reads LNHDA; CDR2 reads SQIVND (reference sequence). V was clipped by 8 bases and J by 5 bases; unmatched bases: 8. The CDR3 spans 13 residues. CDR3 sequence (DNA): TGTGCCAGTGGACTAGTCGGTGGGGAGACCCAGTACTTC. Protein: CASGLVGGETQYF.

Ten or more counts support this clonotype. The rearrangement links TRBV10-2 to TRBJ2-7, with 15 bases lining up with TRBD2. J gave up 3 bases and V 6 bases, and 9 bases lay outside the gene matches. This CDR3 comprises 17 residues. The germline CDR1 and CDR2 sequences are WSHSY and SAAADI. DNA of the CDR3: TGCGCCAGCAGGGAACACCAGGGACTAGCGGGGGGCTACGAGCAGTACTTC. Translated: CASREHQGLAGGYEQYF.

This clonotype was detected many times. The CDR3 sequence is CASSPRDVNTEAFF. Written as DNA, the CDR3 is TGTGCCAGCAGTCCGCGGGATGTGAACACTGAAGCTTTCTTT. This rearrangement joins TRBV12-3 or TRBV12-4 to TRBJ1-1, with D uncertain. V was cut by 5 bases and J by 0 bases, with 10 bases left in between. The CDR3 is made up of 14 amino acids.

This clonotype was observed many times. The V call is TRBV24-1, the J call TRBJ1-5; the D is unclear. CDR3 size: 14 residues. The ends were cut back, 7 bases at V and 3 bases at J, with 12 bases in the middle. The germline CDR1 and CDR2 sequences are KGHDR and SFDVKD. The CDR3 loop is CATRSSRDNQPQHF. Here the CDR3 DNA reads TGTGCCACCAGGTCTTCCAGAGACAATCAGCCCCAGCATTTT.

This clonotype was recorded many times. The gene calls are TRBV4-1 and TRBJ1-5; D remains unclear. CDR3 length equals 14 residues. V lost 4 bases to trimming and J lost 2 bases, with 9 bases between them. From germline, CDR1 is MGHRA and CDR2 YSYEKL. CDR3 sequence: CASSRGEGNQPQHF. CDR3 DNA: TGCGCCAGCAGCCGGGGTGAGGGCAATCAGCCCCAGCATTTT.

This clonotype was detected many times. The V gene is TRBV11-3, the J gene TRBJ1-1; 7 positions match TRBD1. CDR1 is SGHNT, CDR2 YENEEA, per germline. V was clipped by 5 bases and J by 0 bases; unmatched bases: 3. CDR3 length: 14 amino acids. The CDR3, as DNA: TGTGCCAGCAGCCGGGACAGCTTGAACACTGAAGCTTTCTTT. It encodes CASSRDSLNTEAFF.

This clonotype was counted ten times or more. The chain combines TRBV20-1 with TRBJ1-3; weak D call: TRBD1 (5 bases). Trimming left V 3 bases short and J 4 bases short, with 10 bases between. The CDR3 covers 13 residues. CDR1 and CDR2 from the germline V gene are DFQATT and SNEGSKA (reference sequence). CDR3 DNA: TGCAGTGCTAGCCAGGGCTACGGAAACACCATATATTTT. Translation: CSASQGYGNTIYF.

The CDR3 region has the DNA TGTGCCAGCAGCCACGGGTCCCCCAGAGGGGCTTTCTTT. Protein: CASSHGSPRGAFF. The chain carries TRBV3-1 and TRBJ1-1; D is ambiguous. The V end was cut by 3 bases, the J end by 11 bases, with 16 bases between. The length of the CDR3 is 13 residues. Germline CDR1 reads LGHDT; CDR2 reads YNNKEL (reference sequence).

This clonotype was seen repeatedly, ten times or more. This chain uses TRBV11-2 with TRBJ1-6; D call uncertain. Per the germline V gene, CDR1 is SGHAT and CDR2 is FQNNGV. The CDR3 totals 15 residues. Between the trimmed V and J ends, which lost 3 bases and 9 bases, there was a span of 15 bases. DNA of the CDR3: TGTGCCAGCAGCTTTCCCGAGCGTCGGACTTCACCCCTCCACTTT. It yields the protein CASSFPERRTSPLHF.

This clonotype was observed many times. This sequence joins TRBV6-1 and TRBJ1-2, with D unresolved. Germline V gene data show CDR1 as MNHNS and CDR2 as SASEGT. V was pared by 3 bases and J by 1 base, with 9 bases between. This CDR3 is 14 amino acids long. CDR3 in amino acids: CASSDGGGNYGYTF. CDR3 nucleotides: TGTGCCAGCAGTGATGGAGGCGGTAACTATGGCTACACCTTC.

This clonotype was counted at least ten times. The genes are TRBV29-1 and TRBJ1-5, with 12 nucleotides matching TRBD1. The ends lost 6 bases at V and 4 bases at J; junction bases unmatched: 10. Germline CDR1 reads SQVTM; CDR2 reads ANQGSEA. The CDR3 runs to 16 residues. Here the CDR3 reads CSVAGTGGGVNQPQHF. For the CDR3, the DNA is TGCAGCGTAGCCGGGACAGGGGGCGGCGTAAATCAGCCCCAGCATTTT.

This clonotype was counted many times. The chain recombines TRBV6-1 with TRBJ1-1; 8 positions agree with TRBD1. Trimming removed 1 base from V and 5 bases from J; junction bases left unmatched: 9. CDR3 size: 16 residues. Germline CDR1 and CDR2: MNHNS and SASEGT. Here the CDR3 DNA reads TGTGCCAGCAGTGAAGGGAGGCAGGGGGCGAGGACTGAAGCTTTCTTT. Protein product: CASSEGRQGARTEAFF.

This clonotype has a count of ten or more. This rearrangement joins TRBV5-6 to TRBJ1-5; D might be TRBD1 (6 bases). This CDR3 is 16 amino acids long. Germline V CDR1 and CDR2: SGHDT, YYEEEE. Trimming removed 1 base at V and 4 bases at J, with 15 bases between. CDR3 sequence (DNA): TGTGCCAGCAGCTTGTTTGGGGGGCTGGAAAATCAGCCCCAGCATTTT. This codes for CASSLFGGLENQPQHF. Variable domain in full (rest from reference TRBV5-6 and TRBJ1-5): DAGVTQSPTHLIKTRGQQVTLRCSPKSGHDTVSWYQQALGQGPQFIFQYYEEEERQRGNFPDRFSGHQFPNYSSELNVNALLLGDSALYLCASSLFGGLENQPQHFGDGTRLSIL.

This clonotype has at least ten counts. The rearrangement uses TRBV12-5 and TRBJ2-7; 7 nucleotides agree with TRBD1. The V gene end was trimmed by 7 bases and the J gene end by 4 bases; junction bases not matched to a gene: 4. This CDR3 comprises 12 residues. The germline V gene has CDR1 LGHNT and CDR2 FRNRAP. This CDR3 is CASAGQSYEQYF. CDR3 sequence (DNA): TGTGCTAGTGCGGGACAGTCTTACGAGCAGTACTTC.

In its sample, this clonotype was seen many times. The V gene is TRBV6-2 or TRBV6-3, the J gene TRBJ2-5; D gene unclear. Germline V gene sequence: CDR1 MNHEY, CDR2 SVGEGT. Trimming took 3 bases from V and 3 from J, leaving 8 bases between them. The CDR3 sequence is 13 residues long. The CDR3: CASSYRREETQYF. CDR3 coding DNA: TGTGCCAGCAGTTATAGACGAGAAGAGACCCAGTACTTC.

This clonotype was detected ten times or more. V usage is TRBV18 and J usage is TRBJ2-7, with D possibly being TRBD1 or TRBD2 (5 bases each). CDR3 size: 13 residues. CDR1 KGHSH and CDR2 LQKENI come from the germline V gene. Trimming pared 6 bases from V and 7 bases from J, leaving 16 bases between. CDR3 sequence: CASSLGTSLEQYF. The CDR3 DNA is TGTGCCAGCTCCCTCGGGACCTCTTTGGAGCAGTACTTC.